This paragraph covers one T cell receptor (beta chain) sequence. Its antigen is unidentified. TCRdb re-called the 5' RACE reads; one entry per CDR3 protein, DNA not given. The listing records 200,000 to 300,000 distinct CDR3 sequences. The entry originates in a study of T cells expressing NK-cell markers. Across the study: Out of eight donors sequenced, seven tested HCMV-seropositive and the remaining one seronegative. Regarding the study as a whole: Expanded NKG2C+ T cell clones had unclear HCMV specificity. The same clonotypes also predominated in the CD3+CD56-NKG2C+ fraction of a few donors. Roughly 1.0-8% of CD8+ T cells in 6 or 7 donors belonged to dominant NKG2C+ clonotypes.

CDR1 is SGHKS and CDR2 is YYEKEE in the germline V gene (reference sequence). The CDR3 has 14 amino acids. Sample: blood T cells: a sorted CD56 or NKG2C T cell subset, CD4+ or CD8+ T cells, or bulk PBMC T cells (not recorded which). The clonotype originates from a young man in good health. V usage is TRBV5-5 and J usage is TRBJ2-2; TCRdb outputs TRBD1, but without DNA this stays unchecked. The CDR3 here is CASSNPGGTGELFF. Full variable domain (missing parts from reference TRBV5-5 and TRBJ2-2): DAGVTQSPTHLIKTRGQQVTLRCSPISGHKSVSWYQQVLGQGPQFIFQYYEKEERGRGNFPDRFSARQFPNYSSELNVNALLLGDSALYLCASSNPGGTGELFFGEGSRLTVL.